This entry concerns a single T cell receptor beta chain. The data belong to a study of cytomegalovirus exposure and HLA in healthy donors. The PCR had 60 Vbeta and 13 Jbeta primers. Method: immunoSEQ multiplex PCR; TCRdb's copy keeps in-frame clones and lacks some. The table has over 150,000 clones, approximately 70% seen once; the top ten hold about 3.1%. The CDR3 has 13 residues. The J segment lost 3 bases and the V segment lost 7 bases, leaving 5 bases of the junction unmatched. Germline CDR1 is MGHDK and CDR2 is SYGVNS. Material for sequencing was PBMCs. This TCR was sampled from a young woman in good health and CMV-seropositive. V is TRBV25-1 and J is TRBJ1-1, with 7 bases fitting TRBD1. In DNA, the CDR3 is TGTGCCAGCAAAAGGGGGCGAGACACTGAAGCTTTCTTT. Its protein is CASKRGRDTEAFF.